These 17 T cell receptor beta chains came from one sample sequenced in a study of CD8 T cells in Susac syndrome (dated by TCRdb to the late 2010s). Library prep was done by the immunoSEQ multiplex PCR assay. RNA was extracted using the RNeasy kit, and about 0.45 to 1 ug of the RNA was reverse transcribed with random hexamers. The public reads were quality trimmed at Q25 with fastp and then assembled into clones with MiXCR by TCRdb, keeping productive beta chains. One record per CDR3 amino acid sequence lists the most common genes and DNA. The sample includes 150,000 or so distinct CDR3 sequences, with 95% observed a single time. The top ten clones comprise 0.13% to 0.15% of the sample. Sequenced material: CD4+ T cells from PBMCs. These TCRs come from a human donor with Susac syndrome.

This chain uses TRBV4-1 with TRBJ2-7, with D possibly being TRBD2 (6 bases). Deletions cut 0 bases from V and 11 bases from J, with 14 bases between. Per germline, CDR1 MGHRA and CDR2 YSYEKL. The CDR3 spans 13 residues. In DNA form, the CDR3 reads TGCGCCAGCAGCCAAGATCTGGGCAGGGAGGAGTACTTC. Translation: CASSQDLGREEYF.

This clonotype was counted a single time. The chain employs TRBV15 and TRBJ2-1, with 7 bases lining up with TRBD2. Germline CDR1 reads LNHNV; CDR2 reads YYDKDF (reference sequence). Unmatched junction bases numbered 10, after V lost 1 base and J lost 7 bases. This CDR3 comprises 16 residues. CDR3 in amino acids: CATSRAGTTLGNEQFF. The CDR3 DNA is TGTGCCACCAGCAGAGCCGGGACTACTCTTGGGAATGAGCAGTTCTTC.

The chain recombines TRBV30 with TRBJ2-7; perhaps D is TRBD1 or TRBD2 (5 bases each). V was clipped by 3 bases and J by 0 bases, with 12 bases between them. CDR3 length: 14 residues. Germline CDR1 GTSNPN, CDR2 SVGIG (reference sequence). The CDR3 reads CAWRAAGSSYEQYF. CDR3 nucleotides: TGTGCCTGGAGAGCGGCAGGGAGCTCCTACGAGCAGTACTTC.

The J gene is TRBJ2-5, the V gene TRBV20-1, with 8 bases aligning to TRBD1. Germline-derived CDR1 and CDR2 are DFQATT and SNEGSKA (reference sequence). V lost 6 bases, J lost 5 bases, and 5 bases stayed unmatched. This CDR3 has 12 amino acids. CDR3 in amino acids: CSARQGRETQYF. The CDR3 DNA sequence: TGCAGTGCCAGACAGGGGAGGGAGACCCAGTACTTC.

The J gene is TRBJ2-2, the V gene TRBV24-1; TRBD2 agrees at 8 bases. CDR1 and CDR2 (germline): KGHDR, SFDVKD. This CDR3 spans 14 amino acids. Losses at the gene ends were 9 bases for V and 5 bases for J; bases not matched to a gene: 7. Written as DNA, the CDR3 is TGTGCCACCTCGGGGACTAGGGCTACCGGGGAGCTGTTTTTT. This sequence encodes CATSGTRATGELFF.

The V and J genes are TRBV7-3 and TRBJ2-7; 8 nucleotides agree with TRBD2. The V gene's germline CDR1 is SGHTA and CDR2 FQGTGA. V shed 6 bases, J shed 3 bases, and the junction held 4 bases outside the gene matches. The CDR3 totals 13 residues. The CDR3 nucleotides read TGTGCCAGCAGTGCCAGCGGGGGCTACGAGCAGTACTTC. Translation gives CASSASGGYEQYF.

The CDR3 reads CSARDNRETQYF. The DNA of the CDR3 is TGCAGTGCGCGGGACAACAGGGAGACCCAGTACTTC. The rearrangement uses TRBV20-1 and TRBJ2-5; D is possibly TRBD1 or TRBD2 (6 bases each). There are 12 residues in the CDR3. Trimming pared 6 bases from V and 5 bases from J, leaving 13 bases between. CDR1 and CDR2 (germline): DFQATT, SNEGSKA (reference sequence).

The chain combines TRBV28 with TRBJ1-2, with 8 nucleotides matching TRBD1. The V gene end was trimmed by 11 bases and the J gene end by 5 bases; junction bases not matched to a gene: 10. Germline CDR1 and CDR2: MDHEN and SYDVKM. The CDR3 has 13 residues. The chain's CDR3 is CAGQGAGLYGYTF. In DNA, the CDR3 is TGTGCCGGGCAGGGGGCTGGTCTTTATGGCTACACCTTC.

The genes are TRBV29-1 and TRBJ2-1; D is tentatively TRBD1 or TRBD2 (5 bases each). CDR3 length: 15 amino acids. The V gene's germline CDR1 is SQVTM and CDR2 ANQGSEA. The V gene lost 4 bases and the J gene lost 0 bases, with 13 bases spanning the gap. CDR3: CSVGGTGSSYNEQFF. The CDR3 region has the DNA TGCAGCGTTGGAGGGACGGGGAGCTCCTACAATGAGCAGTTCTTC.

The V call is TRBV7-9, the J call TRBJ2-3, with TRBD2 matching over 8 bases. V was clipped by 4 bases and J by 8 bases; unmatched bases: 11. Germline lookup yields CDR1 SEHNR and CDR2 FQNEAQ (reference sequence). The CDR3 totals 15 residues. The DNA for the CDR3 is TGTGCCAGCAGCTACCAAGCGGGAGCTTTCCGTACGCAGTATTTT. Translation gives CASSYQAGAFRTQYF.

J is TRBJ1-1 and V is TRBV30; possible D gene TRBD1, 5 bases. Germline-derived CDR1 and CDR2 are GTSNPN and SVGIG (reference sequence). CDR3 length equals 14 residues. V gave up 2 bases and J gave up 5 bases, with 15 bases separating them. Here the CDR3 DNA reads TGTGCCTGGAGTCCCTCCGGGTGGGGGACTGAAGCTTTCTTT. Protein: CAWSPSGWGTEAFF.

Only one count was recorded for this clonotype. The J gene is TRBJ2-5, the V gene TRBV20-1; D is perhaps TRBD2 (5 bases). The CDR3 loop spans 13 amino acids. The germline V gene encodes CDR1 DFQATT and CDR2 SNEGSKA (reference sequence). V shed 4 bases and J shed 4 bases, with 13 bases lying between them. CDR3 nucleotides: TGCAGTGCTACCCTCCCGGCGGGAGAGACCCAGTACTTC. Translated: CSATLPAGETQYF.

The rearrangement joins TRBV20-1 to TRBJ1-2, with D possibly matching TRBD1 (5 bases). The V gene lost 5 bases and the J gene lost 0 bases, with 19 bases spanning the gap. Looked up from germline, CDR1 is DFQATT and CDR2 is SNEGSKA (reference sequence). This CDR3 is 16 amino acids long. The CDR3 coding sequence is TGCAGTGCTCCCCCAGGCGGGGCACAAGCTAACTATGGCTACACCTTC. Its protein is CSAPPGGAQANYGYTF.

The chain employs TRBV20-1 and TRBJ2-5; D assignment may be TRBD1 or TRBD2 (6 bases each). The CDR3 consists of 13 residues. Germline V CDR1 and CDR2: DFQATT, SNEGSKA (reference sequence). V lost 7 bases and J 5 bases, leaving 17 bases between the germline ends. The CDR3 region has the DNA TGCAGTGAGAAAAGGGGGGCGGGGGAGACCCAGTACTTC. This translates into CSEKRGAGETQYF.

The gene calls are TRBV9 and TRBJ2-5, with D perhaps TRBD1 (7 bases). There are 16 residues in the CDR3. Trimming stripped 0 bases from V and 5 bases from J, with 17 bases between. CDR1 is SGDLS, CDR2 YYNGEE, per germline. Here the CDR3 reads CASSVEGGTAYETQYF. In DNA, the CDR3 is TGTGCCAGCAGCGTAGAGGGCGGGACAGCTTATGAGACCCAGTACTTC.

This sequence joins TRBV5-6 and TRBJ1-5; TRBD1 is a possible D gene (5 bases). This CDR3 region has 14 residues. Between the trimmed V and J ends, which lost 4 bases and 10 bases, there was a span of 18 bases. Germline values: CDR1 SGHDT, CDR2 YYEEEE. As DNA, the CDR3 is TGTGCCAGCAGCGACAGCGGGACGACCGGACCCCAGCATTTT. Residues: CASSDSGTTGPQHF. Supplemented by reference TRBV5-6 and TRBJ1-5, the full variable domain reads DAGVTQSPTHLIKTRGQQVTLRCSPKSGHDTVSWYQQALGQGPQFIFQYYEEEERQRGNFPDRFSGHQFPNYSSELNVNALLLGDSALYLCASSDSGTTGPQHFGDGTRLSIL.

The chain is built from TRBV9 and TRBJ1-3; no firm D call. CDR1 and CDR2 from the germline V gene are SGDLS and YYNGEE. The CDR3 sequence is 15 residues long. V was clipped by 0 bases and J by 0 bases, with 7 bases between them. The DNA for the CDR3 is TGTGCCAGCAGCGTAGCGGCGAACTCTGGAAACACCATATATTTT. Amino acids: CASSVAANSGNTIYF. Supplemented by reference TRBV9 and TRBJ1-3, the full variable domain reads DSGVTQTPKHLITATGQRVTLRCSPRSGDLSVYWYQQSLDQGLQFLIQYYNGEERAKGNILERFSAQQFPDLHSELNLSSLELGDSALYFCASSVAANSGNTIYFGEGSWLTVV.